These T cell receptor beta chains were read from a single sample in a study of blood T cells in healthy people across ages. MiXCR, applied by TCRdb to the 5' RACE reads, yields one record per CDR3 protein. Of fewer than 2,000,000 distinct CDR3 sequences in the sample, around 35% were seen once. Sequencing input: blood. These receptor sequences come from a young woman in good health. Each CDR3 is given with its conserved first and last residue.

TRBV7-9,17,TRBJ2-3,CASSPNRQRGNTDTQYF
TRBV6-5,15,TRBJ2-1,CASIEEGKPGGEQFF
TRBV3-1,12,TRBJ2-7,CASSQGWFEQYF
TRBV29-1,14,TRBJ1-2,CSVPRGTEWVGYTF
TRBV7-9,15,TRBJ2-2,CASSSGQITTGELFF
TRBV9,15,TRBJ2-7,CASSVGGQISYEQYF
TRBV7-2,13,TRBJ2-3,CASSRVQTDTQYF
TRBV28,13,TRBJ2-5,CASSPPSLGGQYF
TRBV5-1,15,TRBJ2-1,CASKGVGAGWGEQFF
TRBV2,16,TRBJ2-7,CASSGGVTGIAYEQYF
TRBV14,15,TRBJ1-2,CASSQETGGVYGYTF
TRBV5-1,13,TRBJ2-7,CASSFRVGYEQYF
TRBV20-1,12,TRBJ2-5,CSAAGGGETQYF
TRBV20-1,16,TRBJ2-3,CSASESDFHRTDTQYF
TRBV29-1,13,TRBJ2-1,CSVEADGGNEQFF
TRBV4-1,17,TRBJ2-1,CASSQAPRSGVNNEQFF
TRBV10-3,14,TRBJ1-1,CAISGRVPNTEAFF
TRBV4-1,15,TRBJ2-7,CASSQRPDPSYEQYF
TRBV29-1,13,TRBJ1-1,CGLDRGLEDEAFF
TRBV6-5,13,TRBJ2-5,CDSSYSLRETQYF
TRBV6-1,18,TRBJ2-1,CASSERVWRESSYNEQFF
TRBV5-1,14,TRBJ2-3,CASRRDRAPDTQYF
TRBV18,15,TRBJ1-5,CASSPGEGGGQPQHF
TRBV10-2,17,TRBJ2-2,CASSQVRVYSNTGELFF
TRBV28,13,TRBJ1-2,CASSFYLAQGYTF
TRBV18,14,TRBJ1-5,CASSPGPLNQPQHF
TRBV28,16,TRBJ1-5,CASTRLSSHSNQPQHF
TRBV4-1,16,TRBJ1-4,CASSQDQTGASEKLFF
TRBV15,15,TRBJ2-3,CATSRDRGGADTQYF
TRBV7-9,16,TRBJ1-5,CASSPGWGDGNQPQHF
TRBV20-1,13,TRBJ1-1,CSAPGELNTEAFF
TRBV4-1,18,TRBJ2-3,CASSQEVRLAGVLDTQYF
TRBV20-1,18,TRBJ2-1,CSASRSPLTGLSYNEQFF
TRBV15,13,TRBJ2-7,CATSIGRDYEQYF
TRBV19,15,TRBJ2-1,CASSKVAGAYNEQFF
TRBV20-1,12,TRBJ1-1,CSARELADRPFF